This TCR beta chain is from a study of human thymus T cells. During corrective heart surgery, resections were taken, and the thymus tissue came from them. Donors were healthy Finnish babies undergoing corrective operations for congenital heart defects. V was shortened by 0 bases and J by 2 bases, with 19 bases between the two germline ends. The CDR3 covers 18 residues. Germline lookup yields CDR1 SGHDT and CDR2 YYEEEE. Findings and caveats of the study: Seemingly biased V and J gene usage marked thymic and blood repertoires. What related research reported was that thymic repertoires overlapped highly among unrelated individuals.

Comment on this clone: Its antigen is still unknown.

Libraries were prepared by immunoSEQ multiplex PCR; TCRdb keeps only in-frame clonotypes and omits some of them. This table has approximately 71,000 clones, roughly 94% appearing once. The sequence derives from a girl in the first two years of life with a congenital heart defect but otherwise immunologically healthy. Sequenced sample: thymus tissue. This chain joins TRBV5-6 and TRBJ2-3; tentatively, D is TRBD2 (6 bases). This chain's CDR3 is CASSLGGRGSGTTDTQYF. The CDR3 DNA follows: TGTGCCAGCAGCTTGGGGGGCCGGGGTAGCGGTACCACAGATACGCAGTATTTT. The variable domain in full, completed from reference TRBV5-6 and TRBJ2-3, reads DAGVTQSPTHLIKTRGQQVTLRCSPKSGHDTVSWYQQALGQGPQFIFQYYEEEERQRGNFPDRFSGHQFPNYSSELNVNALLLGDSALYLCASSLGGRGSGTTDTQYFGPGTRLTVL.